These 12 T cell receptor beta chains originate from one sample sequenced in a study of blood T cell repertoires in COVID-19. Sequencing used immunoSEQ multiplex PCR; TCRdb keeps in-frame clones, though not all of them. Among 95,000 to 110,000 clones listed, around 89% were seen once. The sequencing sample was made of peripheral blood. Receptors were obtained from a woman aged 60-75 years with acute or convalescent COVID-19.

This chain links TRBV2 with TRBJ1-5, with TRBD1 matching 8 bases. The CDR3 spans 15 residues. The germline gives CDR1 SNHLY, CDR2 FYNNEI. Trimming at V came to 7 bases and at J to 4 bases, leaving 9 bases not matched to a gene. The CDR3, as DNA: TGTGCCAGCAACCCCGGGACAGGAAAGAATCAGCCCCAGCATTTT. Encoded protein: CASNPGTGKNQPQHF. The whole variable domain, remainder taken from reference TRBV2 and TRBJ1-5, is EPEVTQTPSHQVTQMGQEVILRCVPISNHLYFYWYRQILGQKVEFLVSFYNNEISEKSEIFDDQFSVERPDGSNFTLKIRSTKLEDSAMYFCASNPGTGKNQPQHFGDGTRLSIL.

The chain links TRBV5-1 to TRBJ1-1; D is uncertain. Germline values: CDR1 SGHRS, CDR2 YFSETQ. V was cut by 4 bases and J by 3 bases, with 7 bases left in between. The CDR3 totals 12 residues. The CDR3 DNA follows: TGCGCCAGCAGCCTTCTCGACACTGAAGCTTTCTTT. Residues: CASSLLDTEAFF.

This clone came up once. V gene TRBV28 combines with J gene TRBJ2-3, with 8 bases aligning to TRBD2. CDR1 is MDHEN and CDR2 is SYDVKM in the germline V gene. The CDR3 is 16 amino acids. V shed 6 bases and J 2 bases; nucleotides not matched to a gene: 10. The CDR3 loop is CASRGKKAGDTDTQYF. The CDR3 DNA sequence: TGTGCCAGCAGGGGAAAAAAAGCGGGGGACACAGATACGCAGTATTTT.

The sample holds one count of this clone. V is TRBV18 and J is TRBJ2-7; 8 nucleotides agree with TRBD1. J lost 0 bases, V lost 5 bases, and 6 bases had no gene match. From germline, CDR1 is KGHSH and CDR2 LQKENI. There are 15 residues in the CDR3. For the CDR3, the DNA is TGTGCCAGCTCATCAGGACAGGGAAGCTCCTACGAGCAGTACGTC. It is translated as CASSSGQGSSYEQYV.

This chain joins TRBV18 and TRBJ1-1; D gene uncertain. Trimming took off 3 bases at V and 0 bases at J, with 14 bases between the two ends. The CDR3 covers 16 residues. The germline V gene encodes CDR1 KGHSH and CDR2 LQKENI. The CDR3 bases are TGTGCCAGCTCACCGGATCGAGCGGGAATGAACACTGAAGCTTTCTTT. This gives the protein CASSPDRAGMNTEAFF.

The chain is built from TRBV7-2 and TRBJ1-2, with no clear D. Trimming took off 3 bases at V and 2 bases at J, with 10 bases between the two ends. The CDR3 covers 14 residues. Germline V gene sequence: CDR1 SGHTA, CDR2 FQGNSA. The CDR3 sequence: CASSFKQRNYGYTF. CDR3 nucleotide sequence: TGTGCCAGCAGCTTTAAGCAGCGAAACTATGGCTACACCTTC.

The chain employs TRBV5-4 and TRBJ1-2, with 9 nucleotides matching TRBD1. Germline CDR1 reads SGHNT; CDR2 reads YYREEE (reference sequence). The V segment lost 4 bases and the J segment 4 bases; nucleotides outside the gene matches: 8. This CDR3 has 15 amino acids. The CDR3 sequence: CASSQAGTGLYGYTF. The CDR3 DNA is TGTGCCAGCAGCCAAGCCGGGACAGGGCTCTATGGCTACACCTTC.

This clone was detected once. The V call is TRBV5-6, the J call TRBJ2-7, with D possibly being TRBD1 (6 bases). V was pared by 2 bases and J by 0 bases, with 12 bases between. CDR1 and CDR2 (germline): SGHDT, YYEEEE. This CDR3 is 15 amino acids long. CDR3 sequence (DNA): TGTGCCAGCAGCTTTATTAGAGGGGGCTCCTACGAGCAGTACGTC. Translated, it gives CASSFIRGGSYEQYV.

The chain carries TRBV24-1 and TRBJ2-3, with 14 bases that match TRBD2. The CDR3 runs 16 residues. Germline V gives CDR1 KGHDR, CDR2 SFDVKD. The V gene end was trimmed by 5 bases and the J gene end by 10 bases; junction bases not matched to a gene: 10. In DNA, the CDR3 is TGTGCCACCAGTGGAACACCGGGACTAGCGGGAGAGGCGCAGTATTTT. This codes for CATSGTPGLAGEAQYF.

V gene TRBV19 combines with J gene TRBJ1-2; D is undetermined. The CDR3 spans 13 residues. The germline CDR1 and CDR2 sequences are LNHDA and SQIVND (reference sequence). V shed 3 bases and J shed 5 bases, with 10 bases lying between them. The CDR3 nucleotides are TGTGCCAGTAGTATTGTCGGAGAATATGGCTACACCTTC. Translated: CASSIVGEYGYTF.

The chain joins TRBV10-3 to TRBJ1-3; D possibly corresponds to TRBD1 (5 bases). Per the germline V gene, CDR1 is ENHRY and CDR2 is SYGVKD. This CDR3 has 12 amino acids. V shed 10 bases and J shed 0 bases, with 7 bases lying between them. The CDR3 is CATGSSGNTIYF. Here the CDR3 DNA reads TGTGCCACAGGGTCCTCTGGAAACACCATATATTTT.

The chain combines TRBV19 with TRBJ2-1; 7 bases line up with TRBD2. There are 16 residues in the CDR3. The V gene end was trimmed by 4 bases and the J gene end by 5 bases; junction bases not matched to a gene: 11. The V gene's germline CDR1 is LNHDA and CDR2 SQIVND (reference sequence). CDR3 protein: CASSSPTSDVNNEQFF. The CDR3 DNA sequence: TGTGCCAGTAGTAGCCCAACTAGCGACGTAAACAATGAGCAGTTCTTC. The whole variable domain, remainder taken from reference TRBV19 and TRBJ2-1, is DGGITQSPKYLFRKEGQNVTLSCEQNLNHDAMYWYRQDPGQGLRLIYYSQIVNDFQKGDIAEGYSVSREKKESFPLTVTSAQKNPTAFYLCASSSPTSDVNNEQFFGPGTRLTVL.